This is a list of T cell receptor beta chains from one sample in a study of technical replicates of blood from several donors. Generated by immunoSEQ multiplex PCR, the TCRdb table keeps only in-frame clones and is missing some. The data show some 75,000 clones, with about 97% seen just once and about 0.31% held by the top ten. The material sequenced was T cells isolated from PBMCs. The receptor source for this set is a human donor in good health. CDR3s include the opening cysteine and the closing phenylalanine or tryptophan. D genes are given only for firm matches. Clone size is not always given. Where it is, it says once, few, many or a class for expanded clones.

>TRBV6-5|-|TRBJ1-1|-
CASSYSEGSEAFF
TGTGCCAGCAGTTACTCGGAGGGGAGTGAAGCTTTCTTT
>TRBV4-1|-|TRBJ1-2|TRBD1
CASSQDFGQGSREGYTF
TGCGCCAGCAGCCAAGATTTCGGACAGGGAAGTCGGGAGGGCTACACCTTC
>TRBV10-3|-|TRBJ2-7|-
CAISTVSYEQYF
TGTGCCATCAGTACGGTCTCCTACGAGCAGTACTTC
>TRBV6-5|-|TRBJ2-7|-
CASSYTFTGEWEQYF
TGTGCCAGCAGTTATACTTTTACGGGAGAGTGGGAGCAGTACTTC
>TRBV6-5|-|TRBJ2-7|TRBD1
CASSYSSQGSSYEQYF
TGTGCCAGCAGTTACTCGTCACAGGGGAGCTCCTACGAGCAGTACTTC
>TRBV7-9|-|TRBJ2-7|-
CASSFSEYYEQYF
TGTGCCAGCAGCTTCAGCGAGTACTACGAGCAGTACTTC
>TRBV5-1|-|TRBJ2-3|-
CASSPNSADTQYF
TGCGCCAGCAGCCCAAATAGCGCAGATACGCAGTATTTT
>TRBV7-9|-|TRBJ1-1|TRBD1
CASSVLRQGDTEAFF
TGTGCCAGCAGCGTTCTCCGACAGGGAGACACTGAAGCTTTCTTT
>TRBV5-6|-|TRBJ2-1|TRBD2
CASSRASGSSGVWYNEQFF
TGTGCCAGCTCTCGGGCTAGCGGGAGTTCAGGCGTGTGGTACAATGAGCAGTTCTTC
>TRBV5-6|-|TRBJ1-5|TRBD1
CASSSSRDRGSQPQHF
TGTGCCAGCAGCAGCAGCCGGGACAGGGGGTCTCAGCCCCAGCATTTT
>TRBV27|-|TRBJ2-7|TRBD1
CASTLRLGTAYEQYF
TGTGCCAGCACCCTGAGGTTAGGGACAGCCTACGAGCAGTACTTC
>TRBV7-3|-|TRBJ1-1|-
CASSFSTEAFF
TGTGCCAGCAGCTTCAGCACTGAAGCTTTCTTT
>TRBV6-5|once|TRBJ1-1|-
CASSYLANTEAFF
TGTGCCAGCAGTTACCTAGCGAACACTGAAGCTTTCTTT
>TRBV7-3|-|TRBJ2-1|TRBD1
CASSLFRSGQGTNEQFF
TGTGCCAGCAGCTTATTCAGGTCCGGACAGGGGACCAATGAGCAGTTCTTC
>TRBV7-2|once|TRBJ2-5|-
CASSAYLAFTQYF
TGTGCCAGCAGCGCTTATCTAGCGTTTACCCAGTACTTC
>TRBV5-1|-|TRBJ2-3|-
CASRLWPGAGGTDTQYF
TGCGCCAGCAGATTGTGGCCGGGAGCTGGTGGCACAGATACGCAGTATTTT
>TRBV5-6|-|TRBJ2-1|TRBD2
CASTPRRELYNEQFF
TGTGCCAGTACCCCTCGGCGGGAGCTATACAATGAGCAGTTCTTC
>TRBV5-6|-|TRBJ2-1|-
CASSSTGFGYNEQFF
TGTGCCAGCAGCTCTACAGGGTTTGGCTACAATGAGCAGTTCTTC